This T cell receptor (beta chain) was retrieved from a study of blood T cell repertoires in COVID-19. Produced via immunoSEQ multiplex PCR; TCRdb's table is partial and in-frame only. The table lists tens of thousands of clones, roughly 87% of them singletons. The CDR3 has 15 residues. V lost 0 bases to trimming and J lost 6 bases; unmatched junction nucleotides: 8. CDR1 SGDLS and CDR2 YYNGEE come from the germline V gene. The table lists this clone with a count of one. The receptor's source is a woman at least 80 years old with acute or convalescent COVID-19. J is TRBJ2-7 and V is TRBV9, with 8 bases identical to TRBD2. Sequencing used peripheral blood. This chain's CDR3 is CASSVEVSGISEQYF. As DNA, the CDR3 is TGTGCCAGCAGCGTAGAGGTTAGCGGGATTTCCGAGCAGTACTTC.